The source of this T cell receptor (beta chain) is a study of human T cells and chemical hapten exposure. Study-wide context: Patch tests put 0.01% DPC on the upper back, and the results were checked at 6 days.

Study results and caveats: TCRs exceeding 1 in 1000 frequency stayed unchanged with DPC sensitization.

Original processing methods: From approximately 21,000 to 630,000 TCRs were found per sample, with a median of approximately 96,000. TCRdb processed the RACE reads anew with MiXCR; each CDR3 protein has one entry. TCRdb, not the authors, supplied the V and J calls. The data show around 250,000 distinct CDR3 sequences, about 8.6% seen once. For this clonotype: What it binds is unknown.

CDR3 length: 16 amino acids. The germline CDR1 and CDR2 sequences are SGHTA and FQGNSA. The junction had 7 bases not matched to a gene; V was cut back by 5 bases and J by 4 bases. Time point of the sample: pre-sensitization, week 0. Treatment here: therapeutic diphenylcyclopropenone sensitization with weekly scalp DPC. Alopecia patients, 18 to 70 years old and DPC-suitable, served as donors. Sequencing was performed on whole blood, taken in connection with sensitization to the hapten diphenylcyclopropenone (DPC). The TCR was taken from a woman in her 40s with alopecia areata. Some clones in this sample may be carry-over from other donors' samples. The chain has TRBV7-2 and TRBJ2-6, with 8 nucleotides matching TRBD1. The CDR3 protein is CASSAQGAPGANVLTF. CDR3 nucleotides: TGTGCCAGCAGCGCGCAGGGGGCGCCAGGGGCCAACGTCCTGACTTTC.